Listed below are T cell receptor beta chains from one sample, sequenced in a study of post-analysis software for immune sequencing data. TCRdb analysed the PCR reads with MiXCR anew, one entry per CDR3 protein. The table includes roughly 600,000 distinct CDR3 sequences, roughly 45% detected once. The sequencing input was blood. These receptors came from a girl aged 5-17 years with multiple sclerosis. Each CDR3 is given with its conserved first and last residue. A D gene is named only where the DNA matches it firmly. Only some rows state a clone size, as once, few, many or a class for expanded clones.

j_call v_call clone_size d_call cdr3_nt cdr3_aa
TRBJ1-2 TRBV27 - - TGTGCCAGCAGTTTAGAAGGCAGGATAAAGCATGGCTACACCTTC CASSLEGRIKHGYTF
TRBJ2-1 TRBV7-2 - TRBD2 TGTGCCAGCAGCTTAGGAGCTGTCGTGATCAAGCGGGGGGGTGAGCAGTTCTTC CASSLGAVVIKRGGEQFF
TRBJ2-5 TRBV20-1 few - TGCAGTGCCCGCAAGGGAGGTCGGGAGACCCAGTACTTC CSARKGGRETQYF
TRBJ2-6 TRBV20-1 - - TGCAGTGCGCCCGTGGGCGGCTCTGGGGCCAACGTCCTGACTTTC CSAPVGGSGANVLTF
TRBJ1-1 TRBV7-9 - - TGTGCCAGCACCGGGGATGGAACTGAAGCTTTCTTT CASTGDGTEAFF
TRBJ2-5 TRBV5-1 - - TGCGCCAGCAGCCCCGACGGTCAAGAGACCCAGTACTTC CASSPDGQETQYF
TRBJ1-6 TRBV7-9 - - TGTGCCAGCAGCTTAGCGTTCGGGGATCCCCCCCACTTT CASSLAFGDPPHF
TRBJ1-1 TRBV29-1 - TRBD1 TGCAGCGAGTCCAGGACAGGGGTGACTGAAGCTTTCTTT CSESRTGVTEAFF
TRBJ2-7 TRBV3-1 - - TGTGCCAGCAGCGGAGAAGGGGGGTACGAGCAGTACTTC CASSGEGGYEQYF
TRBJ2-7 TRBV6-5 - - TGTGCCAGCAGTTACAAGGGTGGCGAGCAGTACTTC CASSYKGGEQYF
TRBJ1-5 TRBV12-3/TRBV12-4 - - TGTGCCAGCAGTTTAGGGGTTCGGAATCAGCCCCAGCATTTT CASSLGVRNQPQHF
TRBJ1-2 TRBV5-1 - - TGCGCCAGCAGGGACAGTTATAACTATGGCTACACCTTC CASRDSYNYGYTF
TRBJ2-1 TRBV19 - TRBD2 TGTGCCAGTAGTATATTAGCGGGGGGGCTTTCGTACAATGAGCAGTTCTTC CASSILAGGLSYNEQFF
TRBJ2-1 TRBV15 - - TGTGCCACCAGCTACGGGTTGAGCTCCTACAATGAGCAGTTCTTC CATSYGLSSYNEQFF
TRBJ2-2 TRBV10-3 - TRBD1 TGTGCCATCCGATTTTCCGGACAGGGGGCGCGAGGCACCGGGGAGCTGTTTTTT CAIRFSGQGARGTGELFF
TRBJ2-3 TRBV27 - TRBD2 TGTGCCAGCAGTTTACCCAGGACTAGCGGGTTTCGTGGCACAGATACGCAGTATTTT CASSLPRTSGFRGTDTQYF